These 9 T cell receptor beta chains share one sample of origin, sequenced in a study of cytomegalovirus exposure and HLA in healthy donors. Some clones are missing from TCRdb's copy, which holds only in-frame ones; the method was immunoSEQ multiplex PCR. The repertoire includes around 63,000 clones, 90% to 97% of them detected once, and approximately 1.2% sits in the top ten. Sample: PBMCs. The receptors derive from a woman aged 18-35 years in good health and CMV-seronegative.

V usage is TRBV9 and J usage is TRBJ1-2, with 10 nucleotides matching TRBD1. This CDR3 region has 15 residues. Germline-derived CDR1 and CDR2 are SGDLS and YYNGEE. V lost 0 bases, J lost 7 bases, and 6 bases stayed unmatched. CDR3 sequence: CASSVEGQGYGGYTF. CDR3 nucleotides: TGTGCCAGCAGCGTAGAGGGACAGGGGTATGGTGGCTACACCTTC.

The chain has TRBV6-1 and TRBJ2-1; tentatively, D is TRBD2 (5 bases). V lost 6 bases, J lost 2 bases, and 14 bases lay in between. This CDR3 spans 15 amino acids. In germline, CDR1 is MNHNS, CDR2 SASEGT. This CDR3 is CASRGSALTYNEQFF. The CDR3 DNA follows: TGTGCCAGCAGGGGGAGCGCACTAACCTACAATGAGCAGTTCTTC.

The CDR3 DNA reads as TGTGCCAGCAGCGAGGAGACAGGGGGTGTTGAGACCCAGTACTTC. Translation: CASSEETGGVETQYF. The chain uses TRBV5-6 and TRBJ2-5; 9 bases line up with TRBD1. The CDR3 loop spans 15 amino acids. CDR1 and CDR2 (germline): SGHDT, YYEEEE. J gave up 5 bases and V 4 bases, and 9 bases lay outside the gene matches.

This clone showed up just once. The V and J genes are TRBV10-1 and TRBJ2-7, with D possibly matching TRBD2 (7 bases). This CDR3 is built from 14 residues. Deletions cut 3 bases from V and 5 bases from J, with 14 bases between. Germline values: CDR1 WNHNN, CDR2 SYGVQD (reference sequence). In DNA, the CDR3 is TGCGCCAGCAGTGATGGCGGGGGCGTCGACGAGCAGTACTTC. Protein product: CASSDGGGVDEQYF.

The chain links TRBV28 to TRBJ2-5; 9 bases match TRBD1. The CDR3 runs 16 residues. Trimming cost V 6 bases and J 5 bases; bases outside gene matches: 13. From germline, CDR1 is MDHEN and CDR2 SYDVKM. The CDR3 nucleotides are TGTGCCAGCAGATCCCCGGGACAGGGACCCCAGGAGACCCAGTACTTC. Translating gives CASRSPGQGPQETQYF.

The chain is built from TRBV5-4 and TRBJ2-5; 9 nucleotides match TRBD1. CDR3 length: 14 amino acids. The ends lost 3 bases at V and 5 bases at J; junction bases unmatched: 5. Germline assignment: CDR1 SGHNT and CDR2 YYREEE (reference sequence). CDR3 protein: CASSSTGGRETQYF. In DNA, the CDR3 is TGTGCCAGCAGCTCCACAGGGGGCAGGGAGACCCAGTACTTC.

The chain links TRBV29-1 to TRBJ2-1; TRBD2 matches at 7 bases. The CDR3 extends over 13 amino acids. With 7 bases clipped from V and 11 bases from J, the junction kept 14 bases outside the gene matches. Germline V CDR1 and CDR2: SQVTM, ANQGSEA. The CDR3 region has the DNA TGCAGCGCCCCCGTGGCAGCGGGGACTAAGCAGTTCTTC. This sequence encodes CSAPVAAGTKQFF.

The V gene is TRBV18, the J gene TRBJ2-4; 7 bases map to TRBD1. In germline, CDR1 is KGHSH, CDR2 LQKENI. V dropped 3 bases and J dropped 5; count of bases not matched to a gene: 1. The CDR3 runs 13 residues. CDR3 residues: CASSPGQENIQYF. The CDR3 DNA reads as TGTGCCAGCTCACCCGGACAGGAAAACATTCAGTACTTC.

This clone was detected only once. The V gene is TRBV2, the J gene TRBJ2-1, with TRBD1 matching 8 bases. CDR1 is SNHLY, CDR2 FYNNEI, per germline. V gave up 6 bases and J gave up 10 bases; unmatched junction bases: 5. This CDR3 has 12 residues. The CDR3, as DNA: TGTGCCAGCAGACGACAGGGGAGGGAGCAGTTCTTC. Residues: CASRRQGREQFF.